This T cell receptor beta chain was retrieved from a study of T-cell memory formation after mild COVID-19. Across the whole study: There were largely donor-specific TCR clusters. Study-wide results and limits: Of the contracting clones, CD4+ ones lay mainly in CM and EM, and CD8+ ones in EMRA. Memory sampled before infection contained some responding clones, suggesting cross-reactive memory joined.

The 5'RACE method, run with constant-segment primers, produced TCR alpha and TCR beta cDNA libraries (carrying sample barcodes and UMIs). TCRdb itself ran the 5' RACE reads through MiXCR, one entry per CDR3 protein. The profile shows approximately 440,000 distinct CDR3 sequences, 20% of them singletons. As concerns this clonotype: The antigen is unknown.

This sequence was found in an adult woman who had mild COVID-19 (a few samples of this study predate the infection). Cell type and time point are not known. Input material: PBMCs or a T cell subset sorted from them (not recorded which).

DNA for the CDR3: TGTGCCAGCAGTTTATCGGGAGGGAGGGTCTACGAGCAGTACTTC. As protein: CASSLSGGRVYEQYF. The V and J genes are TRBV27 and TRBJ2-7; 7 nucleotides match TRBD2. CDR1 is MNHEY and CDR2 is SMNVEV in the germline V gene (reference sequence). The CDR3 contains 15 residues. J gave up 3 bases and V 0 bases, and 5 bases lay outside the gene matches.